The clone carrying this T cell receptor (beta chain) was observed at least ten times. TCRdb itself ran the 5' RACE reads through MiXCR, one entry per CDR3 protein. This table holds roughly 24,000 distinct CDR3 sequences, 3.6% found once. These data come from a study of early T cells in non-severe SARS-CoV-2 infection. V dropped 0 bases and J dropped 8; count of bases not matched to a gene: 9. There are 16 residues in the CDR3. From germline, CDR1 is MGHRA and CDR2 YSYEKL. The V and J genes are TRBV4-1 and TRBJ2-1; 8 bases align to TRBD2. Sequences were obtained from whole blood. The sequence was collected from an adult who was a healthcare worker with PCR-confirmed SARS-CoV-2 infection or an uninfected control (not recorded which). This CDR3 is CASSQERLAGLHEQFF. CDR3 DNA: TGCGCCAGCAGCCAAGAACGGTTAGCGGGACTTCATGAGCAGTTCTTC.